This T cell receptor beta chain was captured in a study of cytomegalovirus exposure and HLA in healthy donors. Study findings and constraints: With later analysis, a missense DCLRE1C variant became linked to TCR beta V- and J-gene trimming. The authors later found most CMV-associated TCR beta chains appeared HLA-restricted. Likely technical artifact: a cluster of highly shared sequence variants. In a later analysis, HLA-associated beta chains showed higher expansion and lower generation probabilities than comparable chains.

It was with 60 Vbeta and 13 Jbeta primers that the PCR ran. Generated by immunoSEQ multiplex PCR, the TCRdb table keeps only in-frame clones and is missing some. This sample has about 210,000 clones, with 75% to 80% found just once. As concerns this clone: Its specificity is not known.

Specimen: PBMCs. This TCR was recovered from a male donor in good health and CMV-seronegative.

The CDR3 DNA reads TGCGCCAGCAGCTTGGATGGACAGGGGCACAACGAGCAGTACTTC. Protein: CASSLDGQGHNEQYF. The rearrangement uses TRBV5-1 and TRBJ2-7, with TRBD1 identical over 9 bases. V shed 0 bases, J shed 5 bases, and the junction held 6 bases outside the gene matches. This CDR3 spans 15 amino acids. The germline gives CDR1 SGHRS, CDR2 YFSETQ.